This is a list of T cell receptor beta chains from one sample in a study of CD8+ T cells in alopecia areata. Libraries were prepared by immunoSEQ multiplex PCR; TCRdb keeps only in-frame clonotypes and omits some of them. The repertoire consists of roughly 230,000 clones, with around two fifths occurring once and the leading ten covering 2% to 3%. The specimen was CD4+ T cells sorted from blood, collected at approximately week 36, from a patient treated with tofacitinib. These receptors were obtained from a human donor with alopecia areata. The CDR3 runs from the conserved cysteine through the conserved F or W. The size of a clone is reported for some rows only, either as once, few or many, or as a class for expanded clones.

CDR3: CASSLDPGNEQFF
size: .
J: TRBJ2-1
length: 13
V: TRBV5-1

CDR3: CASSKVGGDTYEQYF
size: .
J: TRBJ2-7
length: 15
V: TRBV21-1

CDR3: CASSWTSGSYEQYF
size: .
J: TRBJ2-7
length: 14
V: TRBV5-1

CDR3: CASSPPFDGFSYEQYF
size: .
J: .
length: 16
V: TRBV7-2

CDR3: CASSRQGANVLTF
size: few
J: TRBJ2-6
length: 13
V: TRBV5-1

CDR3: CATSRDGTQGTETQYF
size: few
J: TRBJ2-5
length: 16
V: TRBV15

CDR3: CASSETAMGGSRSYNEQFF
size: .
J: TRBJ2-1
length: 19
V: TRBV9

CDR3: CASSITGTGWDEQYF
size: .
J: TRBJ2-7
length: 15
V: TRBV19

CDR3: CASRPYRASRQHTEAFF
size: .
J: TRBJ1-1
length: 17
V: TRBV28

CDR3: CASSLTADYGYTF
size: few
J: TRBJ1-2
length: 13
V: TRBV5-1